This TCR beta chain was captured by sequencing in a study of blood T cell repertoires in COVID-19. Method: immunoSEQ multiplex PCR; TCRdb's copy keeps in-frame clones and lacks some. The table lists 85,000 to 100,000 clones, around 80% of them singletons. V gave up 2 bases and J gave up 6 bases, with 31 bases separating them. The CDR3 loop spans 20 amino acids. The germline V gene encodes CDR1 SGHVS and CDR2 FNYEAQ. Input material: peripheral blood. This TCR was sampled from a man in his fifties or sixties who had recovered from COVID-19. The J gene is TRBJ1-1, the V gene TRBV7-6; a weak D match, TRBD1 (5 bases). The CDR3 protein is CASSLPWGEAGRKSFPEAFF. The CDR3 region has the DNA TGTGCCAGCAGCTTACCCTGGGGGGAGGCAGGGAGAAAGAGTTTCCCTGAAGCTTTCTTT.